This is a list of T cell receptor beta chains from one sample in a study of blood T cells in healthy people across ages. TCRdb processed the 5' RACE reads anew with MiXCR; each CDR3 protein has one entry. The sample carries about 830,000 distinct CDR3 sequences, approximately 67% recorded once. The sequenced sample consisted of blood. Every receptor here comes from a man between 25 and 39 years old in good health. Each CDR3 is given with its conserved first and last residue.

>TRBJ2-7|TRBV14
CASSQVSTSGGQYF
>TRBJ2-1|TRBV11-2
CASKESGTYNEQFF
>TRBJ2-1|TRBV6-5
CANSYQRTGSYEQFF
>TRBJ2-7|TRBV5-1
CASRGQSSYEQYF
>TRBJ2-7|TRBV6-2/TRBV6-3
CASIMGTGNTYEQYF
>TRBJ2-1|TRBV5-1
CASSLEPGQHNEQFF
>TRBJ2-3|TRBV6-1
CASTRDFSGDTQYF
>TRBJ2-1|TRBV7-2
CASSLAGRYNEQFF
>TRBJ1-2|TRBV20-1
CSAQDSRSNYGYTF
>TRBJ2-5|TRBV7-2
CASSLAPGGGQETQYF
>TRBJ2-7|TRBV28
CASSFGFQGVSYEQYF
>TRBJ2-1|TRBV14
CATSDGQGLGEQFF
>TRBJ2-7|TRBV12-3/TRBV12-4
CASSAPANYEQYF
>TRBJ1-2|TRBV29-1
CSVPLGRGNYGYTF
>TRBJ2-7|TRBV6-5
CASTSDRGYEQYF
>TRBJ2-5|TRBV27
CASSLSEAFTETQYF
>TRBJ2-1|TRBV4-3
CASSQVGLAGAYNEQFF
>TRBJ2-4|TRBV4-2
CASSQGGTPSIQYF
>TRBJ2-2|TRBV25-1
CASSPLNTGELFF
>TRBJ2-3|TRBV9
CASGGLGRVTQYF
>TRBJ2-7|TRBV20-1
CSAGLRGVPYEQYF
>TRBJ1-2|TRBV29-1
CSVETPNYGYTF